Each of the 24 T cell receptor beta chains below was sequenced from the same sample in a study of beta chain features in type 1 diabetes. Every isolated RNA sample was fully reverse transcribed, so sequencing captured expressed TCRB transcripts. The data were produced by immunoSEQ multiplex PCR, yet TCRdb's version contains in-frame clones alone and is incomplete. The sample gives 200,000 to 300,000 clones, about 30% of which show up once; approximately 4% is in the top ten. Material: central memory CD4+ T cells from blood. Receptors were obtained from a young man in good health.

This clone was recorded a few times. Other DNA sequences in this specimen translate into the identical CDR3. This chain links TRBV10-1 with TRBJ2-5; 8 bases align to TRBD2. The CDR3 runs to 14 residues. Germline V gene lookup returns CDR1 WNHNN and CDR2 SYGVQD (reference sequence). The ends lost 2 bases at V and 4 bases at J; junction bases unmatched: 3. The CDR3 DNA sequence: TGCGCCAGCAGTGAGGCGGGAGGTACAGAGACCCAGTACTTC. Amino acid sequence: CASSEAGGTETQYF.

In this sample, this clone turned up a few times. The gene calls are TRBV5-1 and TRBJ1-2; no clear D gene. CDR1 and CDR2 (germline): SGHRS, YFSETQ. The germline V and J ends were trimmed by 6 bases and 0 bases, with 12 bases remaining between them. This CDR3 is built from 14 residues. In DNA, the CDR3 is TGCGCCAGCACCCACTCTGGGGCTAACTATGGCTACACCTTC. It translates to CASTHSGANYGYTF. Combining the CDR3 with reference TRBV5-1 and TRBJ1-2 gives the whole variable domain KAGVTQTPRYLIKTRGQQVTLSCSPISGHRSVSWYQQTPGQGLQFLFEYFSETQRNKGNFPGRFSGRQFSNSRSEMNVSTLELGDSALYLCASTHSGANYGYTFGSGTRLTVV.

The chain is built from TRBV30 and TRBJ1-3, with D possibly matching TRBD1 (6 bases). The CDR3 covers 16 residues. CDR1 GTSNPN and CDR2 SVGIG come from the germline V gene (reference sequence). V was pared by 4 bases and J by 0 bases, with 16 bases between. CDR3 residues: CAWISYLGGSGNTIYF. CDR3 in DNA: TGTGCCTGGATTTCTTATCTAGGGGGCTCTGGAAACACCATATATTTT.

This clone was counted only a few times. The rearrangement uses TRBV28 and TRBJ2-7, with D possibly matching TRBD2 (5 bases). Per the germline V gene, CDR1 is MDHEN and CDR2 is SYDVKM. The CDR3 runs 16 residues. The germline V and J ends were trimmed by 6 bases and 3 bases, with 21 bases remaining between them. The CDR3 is CASSPTGGSSGYEQYF. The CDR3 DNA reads TGTGCCAGCAGCCCTACTGGCGGGTCATCGGGCTACGAGCAGTACTTC.

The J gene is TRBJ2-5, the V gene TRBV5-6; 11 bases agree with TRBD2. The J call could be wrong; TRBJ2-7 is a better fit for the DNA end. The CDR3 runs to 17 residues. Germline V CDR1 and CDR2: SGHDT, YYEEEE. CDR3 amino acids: CASSLSTSGSRSYEQYF. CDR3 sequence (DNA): TGTGCCAGCAGCCTAAGTACTAGCGGGAGCCGGTCCTACGAGCAGTACTTC.

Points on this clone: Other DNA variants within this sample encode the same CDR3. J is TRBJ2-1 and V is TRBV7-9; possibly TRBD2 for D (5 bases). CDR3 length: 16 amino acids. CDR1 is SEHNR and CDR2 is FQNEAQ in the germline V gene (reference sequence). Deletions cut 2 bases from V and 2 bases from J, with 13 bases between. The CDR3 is CASSLTSGGTYNEQFF. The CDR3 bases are TGTGCCAGCAGCTTAACGAGCGGTGGGACCTACAATGAGCAGTTCTTC.

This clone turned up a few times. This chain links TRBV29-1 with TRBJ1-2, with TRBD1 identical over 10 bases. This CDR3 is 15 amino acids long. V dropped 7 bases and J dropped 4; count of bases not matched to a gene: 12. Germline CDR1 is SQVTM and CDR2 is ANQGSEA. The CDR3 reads CSGATPDRGGYGYTF. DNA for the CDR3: TGCAGCGGTGCTACCCCGGACAGGGGGGGCTATGGCTACACCTTC.

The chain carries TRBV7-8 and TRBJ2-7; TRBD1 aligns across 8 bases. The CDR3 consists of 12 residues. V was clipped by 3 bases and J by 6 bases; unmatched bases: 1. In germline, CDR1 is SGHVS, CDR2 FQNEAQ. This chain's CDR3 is CASSFGQGEQYF. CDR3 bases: TGTGCCAGCAGCTTTGGACAGGGCGAGCAGTACTTC.

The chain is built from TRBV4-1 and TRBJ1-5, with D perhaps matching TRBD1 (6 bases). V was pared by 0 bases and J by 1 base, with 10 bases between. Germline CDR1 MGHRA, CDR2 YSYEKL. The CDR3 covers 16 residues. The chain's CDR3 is CASSQDLQGSNQPQHF. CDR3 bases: TGCGCCAGCAGCCAAGACTTACAGGGCAGCAATCAGCCCCAGCATTTT.

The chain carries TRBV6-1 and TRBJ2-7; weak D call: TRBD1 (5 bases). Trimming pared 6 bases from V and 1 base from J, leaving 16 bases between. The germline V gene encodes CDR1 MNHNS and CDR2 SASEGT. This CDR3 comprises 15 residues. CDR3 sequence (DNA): TGTGCCAGCAGCAGGGTGAAAATGGGGTCCTACGAGCAGTACTTC. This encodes CASSRVKMGSYEQYF.

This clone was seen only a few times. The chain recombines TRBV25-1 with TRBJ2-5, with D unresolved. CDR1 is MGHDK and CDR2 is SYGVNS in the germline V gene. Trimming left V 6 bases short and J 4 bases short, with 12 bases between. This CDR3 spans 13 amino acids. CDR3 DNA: TGTGCCAGCAGCCCCCTCAAGGGAGAGACCCAGTACTTC. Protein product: CASSPLKGETQYF. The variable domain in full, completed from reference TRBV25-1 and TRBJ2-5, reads EADIYQTPRYLVIGTGKKITLECSQTMGHDKMYWYQQDPGMELHLIHYSYGVNSTEKGDLSSESTVSRIRTEHFPLTLESARPSHTSQYLCASSPLKGETQYFGPGTRLLVL.

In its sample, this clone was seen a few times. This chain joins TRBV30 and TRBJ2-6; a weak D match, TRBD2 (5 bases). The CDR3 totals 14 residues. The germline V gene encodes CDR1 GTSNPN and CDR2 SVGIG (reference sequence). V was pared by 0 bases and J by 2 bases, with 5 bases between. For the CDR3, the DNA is TGTGCCTGGAGTGTGAGGGCTGGGGCCAACGTCCTGACTTTC. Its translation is CAWSVRAGANVLTF.

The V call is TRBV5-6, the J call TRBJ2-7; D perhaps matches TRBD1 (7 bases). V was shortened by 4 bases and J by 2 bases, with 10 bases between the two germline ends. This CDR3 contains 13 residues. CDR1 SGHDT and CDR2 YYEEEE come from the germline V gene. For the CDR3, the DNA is TGTGCCAGCAGCCGGGGGACAGCCTACGAGCAGTACTTC. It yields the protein CASSRGTAYEQYF.

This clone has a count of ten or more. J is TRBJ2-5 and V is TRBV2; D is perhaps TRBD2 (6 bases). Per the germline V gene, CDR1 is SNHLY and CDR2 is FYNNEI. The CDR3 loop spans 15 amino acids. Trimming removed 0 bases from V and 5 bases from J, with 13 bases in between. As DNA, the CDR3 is TGTGCCAGCAGTGAAGCGCTGGCGGGGAAGGAGACCCAGTACTTC. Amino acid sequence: CASSEALAGKETQYF.

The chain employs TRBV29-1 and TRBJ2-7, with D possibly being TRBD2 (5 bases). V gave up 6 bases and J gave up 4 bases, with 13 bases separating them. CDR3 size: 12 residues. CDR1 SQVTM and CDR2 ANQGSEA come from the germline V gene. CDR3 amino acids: CSVPRTSYEQYF. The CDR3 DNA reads TGCAGCGTCCCCCGGACTTCTTACGAGCAGTACTTC.

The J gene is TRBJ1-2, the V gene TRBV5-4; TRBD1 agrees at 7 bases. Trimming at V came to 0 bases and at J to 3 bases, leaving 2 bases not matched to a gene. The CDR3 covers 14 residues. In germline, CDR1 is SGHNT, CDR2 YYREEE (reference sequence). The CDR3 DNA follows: TGTGCCAGCAGCTTGGGACAGGGCCACTATGGCTACACCTTC. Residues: CASSLGQGHYGYTF.

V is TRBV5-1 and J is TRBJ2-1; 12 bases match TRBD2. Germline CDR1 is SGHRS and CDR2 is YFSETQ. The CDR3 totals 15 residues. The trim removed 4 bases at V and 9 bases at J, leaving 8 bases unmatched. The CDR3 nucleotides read TGCGCCAGCAGCCTCACGACTAGCGGGGGAGGTGAGCAGTTCTTC. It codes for CASSLTTSGGGEQFF.

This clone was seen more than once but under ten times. CDR3 residues: CASRRASGGYEQYF. CDR3 coding DNA: TGTGCCAGCAGAAGAGCTAGCGGGGGATACGAGCAGTACTTC. The V and J genes are TRBV11-2 and TRBJ2-7; 10 bases are a match to TRBD2. The CDR3 is 14 amino acids. CDR1 is SGHAT, CDR2 FQNNGV, per germline. V shed 6 bases, J shed 4 bases, and the junction held 6 bases outside the gene matches.

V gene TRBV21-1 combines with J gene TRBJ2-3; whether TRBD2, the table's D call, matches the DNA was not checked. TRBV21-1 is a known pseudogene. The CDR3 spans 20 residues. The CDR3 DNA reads TGTGCCAGCAAGGGTCGGGAGCGGGAGGGCCAGATTGGTCTCACAGATACGCAGTATTTT. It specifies CASKGREREGQIGLTDTQYF.

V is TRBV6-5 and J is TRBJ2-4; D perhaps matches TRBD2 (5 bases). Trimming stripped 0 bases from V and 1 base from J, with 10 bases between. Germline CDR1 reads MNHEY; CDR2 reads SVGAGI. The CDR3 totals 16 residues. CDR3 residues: CASSYSSRGAKNIQYF. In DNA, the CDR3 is TGTGCCAGCAGTTACTCGAGTCGAGGGGCCAAAAACATTCAGTACTTC.

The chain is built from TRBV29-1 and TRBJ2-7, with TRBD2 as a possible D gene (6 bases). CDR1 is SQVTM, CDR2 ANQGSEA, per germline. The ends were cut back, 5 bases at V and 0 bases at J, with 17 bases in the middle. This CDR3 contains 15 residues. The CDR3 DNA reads TGCAGCGTTAAAGGCGGGACTTCTAGCTCCTACGAGCAGTACTTC. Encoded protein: CSVKGGTSSSYEQYF.

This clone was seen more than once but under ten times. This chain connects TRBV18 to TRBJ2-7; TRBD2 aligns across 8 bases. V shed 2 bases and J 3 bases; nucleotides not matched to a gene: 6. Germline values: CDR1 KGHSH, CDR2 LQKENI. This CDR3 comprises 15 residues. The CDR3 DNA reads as TGTGCCAGCTCACCAATACTAGCGGCCGACTACGAGCAGTACTTC. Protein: CASSPILAADYEQYF.

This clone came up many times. CDR3 nucleotides: TGTGCCAGCAGTCCTCCGGGACATCAGCGACATGAGCAGTTCTTC. It is translated as CASSPPGHQRHEQFF. The gene calls are TRBV28 and TRBJ2-1, with TRBD1 as a possible D gene (6 bases). In germline, CDR1 is MDHEN, CDR2 SYDVKM. This CDR3 comprises 15 residues. V dropped 5 bases and J dropped 8 bases, with 19 bases sitting between them.

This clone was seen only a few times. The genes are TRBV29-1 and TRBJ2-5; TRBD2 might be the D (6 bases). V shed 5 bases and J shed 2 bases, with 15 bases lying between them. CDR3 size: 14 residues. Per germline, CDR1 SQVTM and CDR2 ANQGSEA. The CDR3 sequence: CSVPEGTRQETQYF. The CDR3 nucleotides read TGCAGCGTTCCCGAGGGGACTCGTCAAGAGACCCAGTACTTC.